This T cell receptor (beta chain) stems from a study of early T cells in non-severe SARS-CoV-2 infection. This clonotype has a count of ten or more. The library protocol tagged individual cDNA molecules with unique molecular identifiers. TCRdb recomputed calls from the 5' RACE reads with MiXCR, one row per CDR3 protein. The sample holds around 66,000 distinct CDR3 sequences, roughly 13% seen once. V lost 3 bases, J lost 1 base, and 7 bases lay in between. This CDR3 is 14 amino acids long. CDR1 LNHDA and CDR2 SQIVND come from the germline V gene (reference sequence). The TCR was taken from an adult who was a healthcare worker with PCR-confirmed SARS-CoV-2 infection or an uninfected control (not recorded which). V usage is TRBV19 and J usage is TRBJ2-1; D remains ambiguous. The sample was whole blood. The CDR3 bases are TGTGCCAGTAGTATGACGGCATCCTACAATGAGCAGTTCTTC. The encoded protein is CASSMTASYNEQFF.